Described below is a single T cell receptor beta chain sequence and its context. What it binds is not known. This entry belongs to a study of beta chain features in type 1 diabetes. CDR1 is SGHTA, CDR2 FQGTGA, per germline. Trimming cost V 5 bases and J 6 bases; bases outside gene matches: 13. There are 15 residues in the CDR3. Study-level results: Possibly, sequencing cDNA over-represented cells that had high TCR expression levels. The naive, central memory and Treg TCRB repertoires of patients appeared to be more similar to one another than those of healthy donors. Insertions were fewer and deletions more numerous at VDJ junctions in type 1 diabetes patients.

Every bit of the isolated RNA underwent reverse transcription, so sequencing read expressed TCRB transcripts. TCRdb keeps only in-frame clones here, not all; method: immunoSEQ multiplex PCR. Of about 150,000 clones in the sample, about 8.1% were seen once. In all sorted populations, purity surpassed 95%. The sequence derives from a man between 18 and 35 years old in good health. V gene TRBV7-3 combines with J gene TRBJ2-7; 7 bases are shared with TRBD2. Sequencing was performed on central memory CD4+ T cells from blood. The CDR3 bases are TGTGCCAGCAGCCCTAATCCTACTAGCGTCTCCGAGCAGTACTTC. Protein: CASSPNPTSVSEQYF.